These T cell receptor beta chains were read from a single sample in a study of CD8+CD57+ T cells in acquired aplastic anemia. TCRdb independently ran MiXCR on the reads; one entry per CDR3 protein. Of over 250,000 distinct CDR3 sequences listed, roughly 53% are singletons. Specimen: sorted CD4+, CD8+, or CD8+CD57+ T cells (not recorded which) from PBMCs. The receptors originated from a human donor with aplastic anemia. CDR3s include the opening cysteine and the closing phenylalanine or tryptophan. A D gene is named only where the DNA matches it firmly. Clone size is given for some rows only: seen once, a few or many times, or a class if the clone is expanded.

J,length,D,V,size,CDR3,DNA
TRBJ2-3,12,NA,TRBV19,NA,CASGRGTDTQYF,TGTGCCAGCGGACGGGGCACAGATACGCAGTATTTT
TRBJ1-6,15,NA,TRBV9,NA,CASSGGVSYNSPLHF,TGTGCCAGCAGTGGGGGGGTATCCTATAATTCACCCCTCCACTTT
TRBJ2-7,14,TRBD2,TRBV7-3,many,CASSPGRGDYEQYF,TGTGCCAGCAGCCCTGGCCGGGGGGACTACGAGCAGTACTTC
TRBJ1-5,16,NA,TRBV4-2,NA,CASSQDWGPDNQPQHF,TGTGCCAGCAGCCAAGATTGGGGACCGGACAATCAGCCCCAGCATTTT
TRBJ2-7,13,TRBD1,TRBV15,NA,CATSTSTGAEQYF,TGTGCCACCAGCACCTCGACAGGGGCGGAGCAGTACTTC
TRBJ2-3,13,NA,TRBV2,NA,CASSDGGSDTQYF,TGTGCCAGCAGTGATGGGGGGTCTGATACGCAGTATTTT
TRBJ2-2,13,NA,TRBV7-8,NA,CASSLESAGELFF,TGTGCCAGCAGCTTAGAATCCGCCGGGGAGCTGTTTTTT
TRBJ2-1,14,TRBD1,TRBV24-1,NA,CATVGTDGAGEQFF,TGTGCCACCGTCGGGACAGACGGGGCCGGTGAGCAGTTCTTC
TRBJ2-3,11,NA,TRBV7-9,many,CASSPADTQYF,TGTGCCAGCAGCCCCGCAGATACGCAGTATTTT
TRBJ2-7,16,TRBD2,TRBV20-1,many,CSARNPTGTRVYEQYF,TGCAGTGCCAGAAACCCTACCGGGACTAGGGTCTACGAGCAGTACTTC
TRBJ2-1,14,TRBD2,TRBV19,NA,CASIAAGGENEQFF,TGTGCCAGTATAGCAGCGGGAGGTGAAAATGAGCAGTTCTTC
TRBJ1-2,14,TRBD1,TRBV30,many,CAWNRQGTNYGYTF,TGTGCCTGGAACCGACAGGGTACAAACTATGGCTACACCTTC
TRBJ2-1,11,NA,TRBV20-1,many,CSGTKNNEQFF,TGCAGCGGGACCAAAAACAATGAGCAGTTCTTC
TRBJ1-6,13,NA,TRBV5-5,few,CASSASPNSPLHF,TGTGCCAGCAGCGCCAGCCCGAATTCACCCCTCCACTTT
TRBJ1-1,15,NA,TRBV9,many,CASSPQQAWNTEAFF,TGTGCCAGCAGCCCCCAGCAGGCCTGGAACACTGAAGCTTTCTTT
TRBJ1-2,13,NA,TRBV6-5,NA,CATQGTWRYGYTF,TGTGCCACCCAAGGGACATGGCGCTATGGCTACACCTTC
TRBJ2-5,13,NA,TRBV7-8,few,CASSLSGTATQYF,TGTGCCAGCAGCTTATCCGGGACTGCGACCCAGTACTTC
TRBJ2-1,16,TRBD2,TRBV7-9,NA,CASSKTSGKFYNEQFF,TGTGCCAGCAGCAAGACTAGCGGGAAGTTCTACAATGAGCAGTTCTTC
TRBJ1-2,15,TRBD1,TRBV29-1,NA,CSVVLLGQGNYGYTF,TGCAGCGTTGTTTTATTGGGACAGGGGAACTATGGCTACACCTTC
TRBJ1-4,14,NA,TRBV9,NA,CASAGDGADEKLFF,TGTGCCAGCGCCGGGGACGGGGCGGATGAAAAACTGTTTTTT
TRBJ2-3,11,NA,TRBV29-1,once,CSVQGTDTQYF,TGCAGCGTTCAAGGCACAGATACGCAGTATTTT
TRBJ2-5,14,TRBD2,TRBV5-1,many,CASRDGGGAETQYF,TGCGCCAGCAGGGATGGCGGGGGGGCAGAGACCCAGTACTTC
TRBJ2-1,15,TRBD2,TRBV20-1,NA,CSARVSGSATNEQFF,TGCAGTGCTAGAGTTAGCGGGAGTGCGACCAATGAGCAGTTCTTC
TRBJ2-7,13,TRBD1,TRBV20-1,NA,CSAPGQGIYEQYF,TGCAGTGCCCCCGGACAGGGCATCTACGAGCAGTACTTC
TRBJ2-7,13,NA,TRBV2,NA,CASSLMVPGEQYF,TGTGCCAGCAGTTTAATGGTCCCGGGCGAGCAGTACTTC
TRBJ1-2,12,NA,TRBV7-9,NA,CASRLGADGYTF,TGTGCCAGCAGATTAGGGGCGGATGGCTACACCTTC
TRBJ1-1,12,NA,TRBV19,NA,CDSSTVVGEAFF,TGTGACAGTAGTACAGTGGTTGGTGAAGCTTTCTTT
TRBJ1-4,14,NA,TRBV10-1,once,CAIKTGATNEKLFF,TGTGCCATCAAGACAGGCGCAACTAATGAAAAACTGTTTTTT
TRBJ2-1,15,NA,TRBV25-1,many,CASSRAGSSYNEQFF,TGTGCCAGCAGTCGGGCAGGGAGCTCCTACAATGAGCAGTTCTTC
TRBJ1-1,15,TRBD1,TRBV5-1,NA,CASGPWDRELSEAFF,TGCGCCAGCGGGCCTTGGGACAGGGAGCTTTCTGAAGCTTTCTTT
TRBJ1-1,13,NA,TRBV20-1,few,CSAVDKMNTEAFF,TGCAGTGCTGTGGACAAGATGAACACTGAAGCTTTCTTT
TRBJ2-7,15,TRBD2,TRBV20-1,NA,CSARDQREFPYEQYF,TGCAGTGCTAGAGATCAGCGGGAGTTTCCCTACGAGCAGTACTTC
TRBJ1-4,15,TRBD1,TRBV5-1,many,CASNNGGTGNEKLFF,TGCGCCAGCAACAATGGCGGGACAGGGAATGAAAAACTGTTTTTT
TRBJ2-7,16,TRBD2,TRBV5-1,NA,CASSLGMASGTGEQYF,TGCGCCAGCAGCCTGGGTATGGCTAGCGGGACGGGCGAGCAGTACTTC
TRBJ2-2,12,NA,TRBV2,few,CASSGGTGELFF,TGTGCCAGCAGTGGTGGAACCGGGGAGCTGTTTTTT
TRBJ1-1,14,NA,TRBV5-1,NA,CASSLIPGNTEAFF,TGCGCCAGCAGCTTGATACCTGGAAACACTGAAGCTTTCTTT
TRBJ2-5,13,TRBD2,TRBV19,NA,CASSIGGLETQYF,TGTGCCAGTAGTATCGGGGGGTTGGAGACCCAGTACTTC
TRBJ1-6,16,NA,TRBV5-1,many,CASSLEGNQFESPLHF,TGCGCCAGCAGCTTGGAAGGAAACCAATTTGAGTCACCCCTCCACTTT
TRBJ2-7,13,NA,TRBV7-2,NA,CASSLNGAYEQYF,TGTGCCAGCAGCTTAAACGGGGCCTACGAGCAGTACTTC
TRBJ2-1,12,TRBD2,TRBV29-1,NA,CSLGLAGNEQFF,TGCAGCTTAGGACTAGCGGGGAATGAGCAGTTCTTC
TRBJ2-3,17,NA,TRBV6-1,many,CASSERGNWGQADTQYF,TGTGCCAGCAGTGAACGGGGTAATTGGGGGCAGGCAGATACGCAGTATTTT
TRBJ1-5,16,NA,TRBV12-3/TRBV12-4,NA,CASSQDTRESNQPQHF,TGTGCCAGCAGCCAGGATACCCGGGAGAGCAATCAGCCCCAGCATTTT
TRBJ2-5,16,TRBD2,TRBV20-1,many,CSASPPTSGDQETQYF,TGCAGTGCTAGCCCCCCGACTAGCGGGGACCAAGAGACCCAGTACTTC
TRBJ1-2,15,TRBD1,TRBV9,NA,CASSATPRDSYGYTF,TGTGCCAGCAGCGCAACCCCCCGGGACAGCTATGGCTACACCTTC
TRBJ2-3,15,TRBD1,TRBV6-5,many,CASSRTGRWTDTQYF,TGTGCCAGCAGTCGGACAGGGCGGTGGACAGATACGCAGTATTTT
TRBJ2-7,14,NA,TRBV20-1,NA,CSAIDREGSYEQYF,TGCAGTGCAATTGACAGGGAGGGCTCCTACGAGCAGTACTTC
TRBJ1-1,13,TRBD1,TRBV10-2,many,CASSEQGGTEAFF,TGCGCCAGCAGTGAACAGGGGGGCACTGAAGCTTTCTTT
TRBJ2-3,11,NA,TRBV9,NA,CASSLGSSQYF,TGTGCCAGCAGTTTAGGATCGTCGCAGTATTTT
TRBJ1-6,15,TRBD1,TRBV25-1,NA,CASSAPGTGSSPLHF,TGTGCCAGCAGTGCCCCCGGGACAGGGTCGTCACCCCTCCACTTT
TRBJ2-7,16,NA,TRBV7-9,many,CASSLNPSASSYEQYF,TGTGCCAGCAGTCTCAACCCTAGCGCCTCCTCCTACGAGCAGTACTTC
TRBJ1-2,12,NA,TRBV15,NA,CATSREQYGYTF,TGTGCCACCAGCAGAGAACAGTACGGCTACACCTTC
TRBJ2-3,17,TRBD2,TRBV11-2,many,CASSLTSGGFRADTQYF,TGTGCCAGCAGCTTAACTAGCGGGGGGTTTCGGGCAGATACGCAGTATTTT